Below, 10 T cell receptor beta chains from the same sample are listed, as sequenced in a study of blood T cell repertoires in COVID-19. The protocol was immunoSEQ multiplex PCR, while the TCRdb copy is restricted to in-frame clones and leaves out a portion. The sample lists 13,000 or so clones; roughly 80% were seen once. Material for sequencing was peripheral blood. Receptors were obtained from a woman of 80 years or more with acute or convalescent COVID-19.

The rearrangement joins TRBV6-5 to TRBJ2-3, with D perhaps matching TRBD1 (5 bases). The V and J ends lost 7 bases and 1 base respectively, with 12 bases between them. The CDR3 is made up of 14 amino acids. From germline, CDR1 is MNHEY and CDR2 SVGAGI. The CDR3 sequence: CASTSGWRTDTQYF. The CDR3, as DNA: TGTGCCAGCACCTCAGGGTGGCGCACAGATACGCAGTATTTT.

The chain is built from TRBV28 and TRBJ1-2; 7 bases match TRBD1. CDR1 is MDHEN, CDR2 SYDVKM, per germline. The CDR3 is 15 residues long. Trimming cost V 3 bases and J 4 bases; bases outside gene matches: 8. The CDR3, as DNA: TGTGCCAGCAGTTTCCCGGACAGGAAAACCTATGGCTACACCTTC. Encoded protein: CASSFPDRKTYGYTF.

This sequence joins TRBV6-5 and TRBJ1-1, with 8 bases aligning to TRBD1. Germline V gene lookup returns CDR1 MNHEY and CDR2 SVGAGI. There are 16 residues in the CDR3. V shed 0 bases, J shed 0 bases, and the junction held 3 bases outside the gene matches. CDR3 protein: CASSYSVTGVNTEAFF. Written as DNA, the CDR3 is TGTGCCAGCAGTTACTCGGTGACAGGGGTGAACACTGAAGCTTTCTTT.

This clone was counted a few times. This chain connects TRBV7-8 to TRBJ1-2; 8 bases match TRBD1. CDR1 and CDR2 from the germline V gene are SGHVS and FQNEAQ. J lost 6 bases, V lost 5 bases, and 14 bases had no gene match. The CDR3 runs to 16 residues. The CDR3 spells CASSTTYRDRLNGYTF. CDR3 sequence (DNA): TGTGCCAGCAGCACTACATATCGGGACAGGCTGAATGGCTACACCTTC.

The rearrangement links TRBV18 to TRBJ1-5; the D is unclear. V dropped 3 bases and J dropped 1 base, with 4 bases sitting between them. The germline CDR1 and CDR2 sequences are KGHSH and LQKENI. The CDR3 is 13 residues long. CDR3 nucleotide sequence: TGTGCCAGCTCACCTGGCAGCAATCAGCCCCAGCATTTT. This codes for CASSPGSNQPQHF.

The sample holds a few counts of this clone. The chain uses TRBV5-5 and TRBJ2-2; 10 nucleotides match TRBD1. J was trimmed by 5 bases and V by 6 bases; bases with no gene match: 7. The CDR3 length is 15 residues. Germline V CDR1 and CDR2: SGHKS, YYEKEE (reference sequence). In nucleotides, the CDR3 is TGTGCCAGCAAGGCGGGACAGGGGATTACCGGGGAGCTGTTTTTT. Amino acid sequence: CASKAGQGITGELFF.

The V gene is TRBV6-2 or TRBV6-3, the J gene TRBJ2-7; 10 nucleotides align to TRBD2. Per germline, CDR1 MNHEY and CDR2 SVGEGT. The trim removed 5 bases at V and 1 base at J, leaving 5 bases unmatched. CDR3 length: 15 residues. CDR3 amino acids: CASSKTSGVSYEQYF. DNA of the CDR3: TGTGCCAGCAGTAAAACTAGCGGGGTTTCCTACGAGCAGTACTTC.

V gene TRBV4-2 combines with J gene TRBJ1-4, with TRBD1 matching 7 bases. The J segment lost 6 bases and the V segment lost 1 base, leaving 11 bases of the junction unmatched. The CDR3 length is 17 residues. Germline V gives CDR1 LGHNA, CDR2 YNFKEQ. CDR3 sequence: CASSQGFISGTDEKLFF. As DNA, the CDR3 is TGTGCCAGCAGCCAAGGCTTCATCTCCGGGACAGATGAAAAACTGTTTTTT.

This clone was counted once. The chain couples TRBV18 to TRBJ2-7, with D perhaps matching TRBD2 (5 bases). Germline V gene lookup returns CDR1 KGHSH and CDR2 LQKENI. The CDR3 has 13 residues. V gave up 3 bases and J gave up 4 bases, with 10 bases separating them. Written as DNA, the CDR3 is TGTGCCAGCTCACCCAACGGGGAATACGAGCAGTACTTC. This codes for CASSPNGEYEQYF.

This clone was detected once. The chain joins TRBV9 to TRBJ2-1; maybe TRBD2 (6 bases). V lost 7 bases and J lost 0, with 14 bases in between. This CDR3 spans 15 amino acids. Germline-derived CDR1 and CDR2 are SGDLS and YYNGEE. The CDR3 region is CASAPGVSSYNEQFF. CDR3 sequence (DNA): TGTGCCAGCGCCCCGGGGGTCAGCTCCTACAATGAGCAGTTCTTC. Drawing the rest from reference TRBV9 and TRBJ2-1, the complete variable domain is DSGVTQTPKHLITATGQRVTLRCSPRSGDLSVYWYQQSLDQGLQFLIQYYNGEERAKGNILERFSAQQFPDLHSELNLSSLELGDSALYFCASAPGVSSYNEQFFGPGTRLTVL.